The entry below describes one T cell receptor beta chain. This clone was observed many times. The specificity of this receptor is unknown. Base quality data are lacking; no much larger clone is found one base away. The data are from a study of cytomegalovirus exposure and HLA in healthy donors listed by TCRdb under 2017. Describing the broader study: According to a later analysis, the approximately 120 validation repertoires were produced on the same platform as the roughly 720 repertoires of the first cohort. Along with the approximately 600-subject first cohort, a separate validation cohort of some 130 different subjects was used. To predict cytomegalovirus infection status, the study brought together high-throughput TCR immunosequencing, statistical association of individual TCRs with disease status, and machine learning. The study aimed to test whether cataloging public T cell receptors could reveal signatures of past pathogen exposure. Broad study findings and their caveats: Most TCR sequences were seen in very few donors, while some public TCRs were found in many individuals. The study listed 164 TCR beta chains as associated with cytomegalovirus. A later analysis found that TCRs clustered in the first cohort also tended to co-occur in the 95 to 150 validation repertoires, with more than 90% of cluster scores above 0. The authors suggested that the approach could potentially be extended to other disease states and immunological phenotypes. In vitro tests confirmed that three of the cytomegalovirus-associated TCR beta chains recognize cytomegalovirus antigens. A later analysis lacked HLA typing for the validation cohort, so it scored co-occurrence in that cohort across all 130 or so repertoires. Cytomegalovirus status was reported to be diagnosed by the classifier with high specificity and sensitivity in both the original and validation cohorts.

The donors were included in the validation cohort of 120 subjects, a group kept apart from the approximately 670-subject first cohort. The library was built by means of the immunoSEQ multiplex PCR assay. Processing in the source paper ran as follows. A statistical classification framework was developed to diagnose cytomegalovirus status using the catalog of TCR beta chain sequences. The table was pulled from immuneACCESS by TCRdb, which kept in-frame rearrangements only. Such tables lose some clones; where checked, under half of the loss comes from unresolved V genes, and the rest has no known cause. That table furnishes V, J and clone size, whereas the DNA furnished D and trimming. In all, the sample holds some 150,000 clones, and approximately 94% of those were seen once. The leading ten clones occupy approximately 1.8% of the sample. CDR1 and CDR2 are read off the germline V gene as MDHEN and SYDVKM. Reading from cysteine to phenylalanine, the CDR3 counts 14 amino acids. The CDR3 DNA has 42 bases and is translated from base 1.

The sample comprised PBMCs. This receptor was taken from a man aged 18 to 30 in good health and CMV-seropositive. The sequence links TRBV28 to TRBJ2-5; perhaps TRBD2 is the D gene, with 5 bases matching. Here is the DNA: TGTGTCCTCAGGCTAAGCGGTTTCCAAGAGACCCAGTACTTC. Its protein product is CVLRLSGFQETQYF.